Shown below are 26 T cell receptor beta chains from a single sample sequenced in a study of control samples from healthy donors and cancer patients. Assay used: immunoSEQ multiplex PCR; TCRdb lists only in-frame clones, some missing. Seen here are under 80,000 clones, roughly 93% observed once, and the top ten hold around 1.3%. Sequencing input: PBMCs. These receptor sequences come from a woman aged 40 to 50 with lung cancer.

The V and J genes are TRBV7-9 and TRBJ1-1; possible D gene TRBD1, 6 bases. This CDR3 is 14 amino acids long. Germline CDR1 is SEHNR and CDR2 is FQNEAQ (reference sequence). The V gene lost 1 base and the J gene lost 4 bases, with 10 bases spanning the gap. The CDR3 region has the DNA TGTGCCAGCAGCTTAGGGACAGTGGGCACTGAAGCTTTCTTT. This translates into CASSLGTVGTEAFF.

The chain links TRBV3-1 (or the pseudogene TRBV3-2) to TRBJ1-2; TRBD1 is a possible D gene (5 bases). The CDR3 covers 15 residues. Germline values: CDR1 LGHDT, CDR2 YNNKEL (reference sequence). V lost 4 bases, J lost 4 bases, and 16 bases lay in between. In DNA form, the CDR3 reads TGTGCCAGCAGCCCCCTTGCAAGGGGTCCCTATGGCTACACCTTC. As protein: CASSPLARGPYGYTF.

This chain connects TRBV2 to TRBJ2-7, with D tentatively TRBD1 or TRBD2 (5 bases each). CDR1 is SNHLY and CDR2 is FYNNEI in the germline V gene. The ends were cut back, 7 bases at V and 6 bases at J, with 13 bases in the middle. This CDR3 contains 12 residues. CDR3 bases: TGTGCCAGCATGGGACGAAACCGCGAGCAGTACTTC. This codes for CASMGRNREQYF.

This chain joins TRBV15 and TRBJ2-7; 11 positions match TRBD1. V shed 0 bases and J 6 bases; nucleotides not matched to a gene: 4. The CDR3 is 15 residues long. Germline loops: CDR1 LNHNV, CDR2 YYDKDF (reference sequence). This CDR3 reads CATSRDRGTGGEQYF. The CDR3 nucleotides are TGTGCCACCAGCAGAGATCGGGGGACAGGGGGCGAGCAGTACTTC. Full variable domain (rest looked up from reference TRBV15 and TRBJ2-7): DAMVIQNPRYQVTQFGKPVTLSCSQTLNHNVMYWYQQKSSQAPKLLFHYYDKDFNNEADTPDNFQSRRPNTSFCFLDIRSPGLGDTAMYLCATSRDRGTGGEQYFGPGTRLTVT.

The J gene is TRBJ1-1, the V gene TRBV5-5; weak D call: TRBD1 (5 bases). The germline gives CDR1 SGHKS, CDR2 YYEKEE (reference sequence). There are 16 residues in the CDR3. Trimming removed 0 bases from V and 1 base from J, with 13 bases in between. CDR3 coding DNA: TGTGCCAGCAGCTTGGTTCGAGAGGGGCAGAACACTGAAGCTTTCTTT. Translating it yields CASSLVREGQNTEAFF.

V gene TRBV6-5 combines with J gene TRBJ1-5; 10 positions agree with TRBD1. CDR3 length equals 13 residues. Germline trimming cut 4 bases from V and 7 bases from J; bases unmatched to any gene: 1. Germline V CDR1 and CDR2: MNHEY, SVGAGI. In DNA, the CDR3 is TGTGCCAGCAGTTCGGACAGGGGGCAGCCCCAGCATTTT. This codes for CASSSDRGQPQHF.

This chain links TRBV5-8 with TRBJ2-5; D gene unclear. V was shortened by 4 bases and J by 1 base, with 8 bases between the two germline ends. There are 13 residues in the CDR3. Per germline, CDR1 SGHTS and CDR2 YDEGEE. The CDR3 sequence: CASSAGPQETQYF. The CDR3 DNA reads TGTGCCAGCAGCGCCGGCCCCCAAGAGACCCAGTACTTC.

Points on this clone: The sample carries other DNA sequences with the same CDR3. This chain uses TRBV6-2 or TRBV6-3 with TRBJ1-1; no firm D call. The CDR3 totals 17 residues. V was shortened by 0 bases and J by 3 bases, with 17 bases between the two germline ends. Germline V gene sequence: CDR1 MNHEY, CDR2 SVGEGT. Here the CDR3 reads CASSYSFVMAVDTEAFF. The DNA for the CDR3 is TGTGCCAGCAGTTACTCGTTTGTGATGGCGGTGGACACTGAAGCTTTCTTT.

The J gene is TRBJ2-3, the V gene TRBV11-2, with TRBD2 identical over 14 bases. This CDR3 is 17 amino acids long. The V gene's germline CDR1 is SGHAT and CDR2 FQNNGV. V gave up 5 bases and J gave up 6 bases; unmatched junction bases: 10. The CDR3 region is CASSPRRTSGGRDTQYF. DNA for the CDR3: TGTGCCAGCAGCCCCCGACGGACTAGCGGGGGGAGGGATACGCAGTATTTT.

This chain connects TRBV29-1 to TRBJ2-3; D call uncertain. CDR3 length: 12 residues. Germline V gene data show CDR1 as SQVTM and CDR2 as ANQGSEA. Trimming shortened V by 3 bases and J by 2 bases, and 6 bases separated the two germline ends. CDR3 coding DNA: TGCAGCGTTGACGACGCCACAGATACGCAGTATTTT. Translated: CSVDDATDTQYF.

This chain links TRBV27 with TRBJ2-3; the D is unclear. The CDR3 has 16 amino acids. Germline V gene lookup returns CDR1 MNHEY and CDR2 SMNVEV (reference sequence). Trimming stripped 2 bases from V and 1 base from J, with 13 bases between. The DNA for the CDR3 is TGTGCCAGCAGTTTAACTACCACCCCTGGCACAGATACGCAGTATTTT. Residues: CASSLTTTPGTDTQYF.

The chain couples TRBV5-1 to TRBJ1-1, with D uncertain. This CDR3 is 14 amino acids long. V lost 0 bases, J lost 0 bases, and 6 bases lay in between. CDR1 and CDR2 from the germline V gene are SGHRS and YFSETQ. The DNA of the CDR3 is TGCGCCAGCAGCTTGGATAGCATGAACACTGAAGCTTTCTTT. Protein: CASSLDSMNTEAFF. Combining the CDR3 with reference TRBV5-1 and TRBJ1-1 gives the whole variable domain KAGVTQTPRYLIKTRGQQVTLSCSPISGHRSVSWYQQTPGQGLQFLFEYFSETQRNKGNFPGRFSGRQFSNSRSEMNVSTLELGDSALYLCASSLDSMNTEAFFGQGTRLTVV.

The chain links TRBV9 to TRBJ1-1; 7 bases agree with TRBD1. Germline loops: CDR1 SGDLS, CDR2 YYNGEE. After removal of 3 bases from V and 7 bases from J, the junction contained 6 bases not matched to a gene. This CDR3 contains 13 residues. DNA for the CDR3: TGTGCCAGCAGCGCTCCTCGGACAGGTGAAGCTTTCTTT. Protein sequence: CASSAPRTGEAFF.

The J gene is TRBJ1-2, the V gene TRBV5-6, with D unresolved. Trimming cost V 4 bases and J 8 bases, with 18 bases left between them. The CDR3 has 14 amino acids. Germline CDR1 and CDR2: SGHDT and YYEEEE. CDR3 coding DNA: TGTGCCAGCAGCACCCGGGTCCTCGGCCCCGGCTACACCTTC. It codes for CASSTRVLGPGYTF.

The V and J genes are TRBV15 and TRBJ2-1; the D gene could be TRBD1 or TRBD2 (5 bases each). Germline V gene data show CDR1 as LNHNV and CDR2 as YYDKDF (reference sequence). The CDR3 covers 14 residues. The V gene lost 3 bases and the J gene lost 7 bases, with 13 bases spanning the gap. CDR3 DNA sequence: TGTGCCACCAGCAGCAACAGGTGGGGGAATGAGCAGTTCTTC. This translates into CATSSNRWGNEQFF.

CDR3: CASTVGGMDEQFF. CDR3 coding DNA: TGTGCCAGCACCGTCGGGGGGATGGATGAGCAGTTCTTC. The V gene is TRBV5-6, the J gene TRBJ2-1; 7 bases fit TRBD2. The germline gives CDR1 SGHDT, CDR2 YYEEEE. This CDR3 region has 13 residues. Trimming removed 6 bases from V and 8 bases from J; junction bases left unmatched: 8.

The rearrangement links TRBV28 to TRBJ1-3; the D gene is possibly TRBD1 (5 bases). In germline, CDR1 is MDHEN, CDR2 SYDVKM. The V end lost 8 bases, the J end lost 0 bases, and 23 bases lay between the germline ends. CDR3 length equals 18 residues. CDR3 nucleotides: TGTGCCAGCGGAGACCTGGAGGGGCCCAACCTCTCTGGAAACACCATATATTTT. This translates into CASGDLEGPNLSGNTIYF.

The chain carries TRBV7-9 and TRBJ1-5; weak D call: TRBD1 (5 bases). Germline CDR1 SEHNR, CDR2 FQNEAQ (reference sequence). V dropped 5 bases and J dropped 1 base, with 12 bases sitting between them. CDR3 length equals 15 residues. The CDR3, as DNA: TGTGCCAGCAGCCGTCCGGGACCGAGCAATCAGCCCCAGCATTTT. Protein sequence: CASSRPGPSNQPQHF.

The CDR3 bases are TGTGCCAGCAGCTTTGGACAGGGGGCTCTCGAGGTCGCAGATACGCAGTATTTT. It translates to CASSFGQGALEVADTQYF. The V call is TRBV7-9, the J call TRBJ2-3; 11 positions agree with TRBD1. CDR1 SEHNR and CDR2 FQNEAQ come from the germline V gene (reference sequence). This CDR3 is 18 amino acids long. V lost 3 bases to trimming and J lost 4 bases; unmatched junction nucleotides: 12.

The rearrangement uses TRBV13 and TRBJ1-1; D is perhaps TRBD1 (6 bases). The germline V and J ends were trimmed by 4 bases and 1 base, with 7 bases remaining between them. Germline V lookup: CDR1 PRHDT, CDR2 FYEKMQ (reference sequence). This CDR3 comprises 13 residues. The CDR3 loop is CASSSDRNTEAFF. The CDR3 DNA sequence: TGTGCCAGCAGCTCGGACAGGAACACTGAAGCTTTCTTT. Full variable domain (outside the CDR3, taken from reference TRBV13 and TRBJ1-1): AAGVIQSPRHLIKEKRETATLKCYPIPRHDTVYWYQQGPGQDPQFLISFYEKMQSDKGSIPDRFSAQQFSDYHSELNMSSLELGDSALYFCASSSDRNTEAFFGQGTRLTVV.

The sample holds one count of this clone. The V and J genes are TRBV19 and TRBJ1-1, with D tentatively TRBD1 (5 bases). Trimming pared 4 bases from V and 2 bases from J, leaving 11 bases between. CDR1 LNHDA and CDR2 SQIVND come from the germline V gene (reference sequence). The CDR3 covers 14 residues. The CDR3 reads CASSSGAFNTEAFF. In DNA form, the CDR3 reads TGTGCCAGTAGTAGTGGGGCGTTCAACACTGAAGCTTTCTTT.

The chain has TRBV7-3 and TRBJ2-3; possibly TRBD2 for D (5 bases). The CDR3 totals 16 residues. Germline lookup yields CDR1 SGHTA and CDR2 FQGTGA. Trimming left V 5 bases short and J 6 bases short, with 21 bases between. CDR3 amino acids: CASSHTSAPSGDTQYF. The CDR3 DNA follows: TGTGCCAGCAGCCATACCTCGGCCCCATCGGGGGATACGCAGTATTTT.

This chain uses TRBV6-2 or TRBV6-3 with TRBJ2-5, with D perhaps TRBD2 (6 bases). In germline, CDR1 is MNHEY, CDR2 SVGEGT. The CDR3 sequence is 17 residues long. The V and J ends lost 6 bases and 2 bases respectively, with 22 bases between them. The CDR3 sequence: CASSQRYHAGSQETQYF. CDR3 nucleotides: TGTGCCAGCAGCCAGCGTTATCACGCGGGGAGTCAAGAGACCCAGTACTTC.

This clone was seen ten or more times. The chain employs TRBV11-3 and TRBJ1-5; D remains ambiguous. Germline CDR1 and CDR2: SGHNT and YENEEA. The CDR3 length is 11 residues. V lost 6 bases to trimming and J lost 5 bases, with 5 bases between them. CDR3 bases: TGTGCCAGCAGACCTGATCAGCCCCAGCATTTT. Protein product: CASRPDQPQHF.

The gene calls are TRBV12-3 or TRBV12-4 and TRBJ2-5; 8 bases map to TRBD2. The CDR3 is made up of 13 amino acids. Trimming removed 5 bases from V and 5 bases from J; junction bases left unmatched: 4. CDR3 coding DNA: TGTGCCAGCAGTCGGACTAGCTATGAGACCCAGTACTTC. Its translation: CASSRTSYETQYF.

As DNA, the CDR3 is TGTGCCAGCAGCCCCTGGGATCCTAACTATGGCTACACCTTC. It translates to CASSPWDPNYGYTF. V is TRBV3-1 (or the pseudogene TRBV3-2) and J is TRBJ1-2; D gene uncertain. The CDR3 totals 14 residues. Trimming removed 4 bases from V and 0 bases from J, with 9 bases in between. Per the germline V gene, CDR1 is LGHDT and CDR2 is YNNKEL (reference sequence).